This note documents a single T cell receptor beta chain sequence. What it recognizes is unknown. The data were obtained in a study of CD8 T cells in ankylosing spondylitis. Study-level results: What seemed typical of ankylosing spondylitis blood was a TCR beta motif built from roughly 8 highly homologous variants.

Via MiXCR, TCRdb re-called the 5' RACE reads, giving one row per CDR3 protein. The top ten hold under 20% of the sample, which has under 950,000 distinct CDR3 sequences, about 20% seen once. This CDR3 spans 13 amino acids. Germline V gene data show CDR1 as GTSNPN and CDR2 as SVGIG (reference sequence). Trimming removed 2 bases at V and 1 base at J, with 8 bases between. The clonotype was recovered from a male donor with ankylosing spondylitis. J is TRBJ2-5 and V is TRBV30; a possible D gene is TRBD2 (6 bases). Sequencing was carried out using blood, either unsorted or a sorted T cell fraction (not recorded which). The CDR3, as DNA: TGTGCCTGGAGTATCGGGAGCCAAGAGACCCAGTACTTC. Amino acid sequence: CAWSIGSQETQYF. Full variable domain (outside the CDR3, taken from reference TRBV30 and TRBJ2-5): SQTIHQWPATLVQPVGSPLSLECTVEGTSNPNLYWYRQAAGRGLQLLFYSVGIGQISSEVPQNLSASRPQDRQFILSSKKLLLSDSGFYLCAWSIGSQETQYFGPGTRLLVL.